This T cell receptor (beta chain) was recovered during a study of T cells in Graves' hyperthyroidism and ophthalmopathy. Absent ophthalmopathy progression within 18 months defined stable Graves' hyperthyroidism. Template material for amplifying TCR beta CDR3 regions consisted of RNA transcripts. The TCR CDR3 was amplified in a first-round RT-PCR using the HTBI primer set. TCRdb re-derived calls from the multiplex PCR reads in MiXCR, one entry per CDR3 protein. The sample consists of about 620,000 distinct CDR3 sequences, under 20% of them appearing once. Trimming at V came to 5 bases and at J to 3 bases, leaving 11 bases not matched to a gene. The CDR3 length is 16 residues. CDR1 is MNHNS and CDR2 is SASEGT in the germline V gene.

The TCR was taken from a woman aged 25-40 years with Graves' hyperthyroidism. The genes are TRBV6-1 and TRBJ2-3; TRBD2 agrees at 7 bases. The sample consisted of blood. CDR3 DNA: TGTGCCAGCAGTCCCCATGGGAGGGTCCTTACAGATACGCAGTATTTT. As protein: CASSPHGRVLTDTQYF.